This T cell receptor (beta chain) originates from a study of T cell responses to AZD1222 COVID-19 vaccine. Libraries were prepared by immunoSEQ multiplex PCR; TCRdb keeps only in-frame clonotypes and omits some of them. The profile shows 90,000 to 130,000 clones, around 93% of them singletons. V was shortened by 6 bases and J by 0 bases, with 16 bases between the two germline ends. Germline V gives CDR1 SNHLY, CDR2 FYNNEI. The CDR3 has 16 residues. The receptor was derived from an adult who received the AZD1222 COVID-19 vaccine. This specimen was peripheral blood, taken 28 days after the second AZD1222 dose. The chain joins TRBV2 to TRBJ2-3; possibly TRBD1 for D (6 bases). Here the CDR3 DNA reads TGTGCCAGCAGCCATACAGGGCTCACTAGCACAGATACGCAGTATTTT. It codes for CASSHTGLTSTDTQYF.